This TCR beta chain comes out of a study of long-term antiretroviral therapy in people with HIV. Study-level points and caveats: Information on adherence to ART, viral resistance or therapy changes was unavailable.

This was the immunoSEQ v3.0 assay at survey level. Generated by immunoSEQ multiplex PCR, the TCRdb table keeps only in-frame clones and is missing some. The profile shows around 30,000 clones, approximately 95% of them singletons. Concerning this clone: Its specificity is not known.

This CDR3 is built from 16 residues. Sequenced material: unsorted PBMCs, taken 5.3 years after starting antiretroviral therapy. This rearrangement joins TRBV12-2 to TRBJ2-7; TRBD2 was called by the table and not checked on the DNA. TRBV12-2 is a recognized pseudogene. This TCR was sampled from a man younger than 45 with HIV. CDR3 in amino acids: CASRLVSGLLAGEQYF. In DNA form, the CDR3 reads TGTGCAAGTCGCTTAGTTAGCGGTTTATTGGCGGGCGAGCAGTACTTC.